This T cell receptor (beta chain) was documented in a study of blood T cell repertoires in COVID-19. Study overall: COVID-19 samples collected from the United States, Italy and Spain covered acute and convalescent phases. Nucleic acid was either cDNA or gDNA, and it came from T cells, B-cell-depleted T cells, or PBMCs.

Original handling: Scientists estimated how many nucleated cells there were by amplifying reference gene primers. Produced via immunoSEQ multiplex PCR; TCRdb's table is partial and in-frame only. V and J calls and clone size are as listed in that table; D and trimming were resolved from the DNA. Among about 27,000 clones, roughly 90% were seen once, and the ten largest hold about 17%. V trimming: 1 base; J trimming: 3 bases; junction bases outside the gene matches: 2. Germline V CDR1 and CDR2: KGHSH, LQKENI. The CDR3 loop spans 16 amino acids. The chain employs TRBV18 and TRBJ2-1; 11 nucleotides match TRBD2. The origin of this receptor is a human donor with active COVID-19. The donor label of this sample is uncertain. The source material was peripheral blood. CDR3 in DNA: TGTGCCAGCTCACCACTGGGGACTAGCGGCTACAATGAGCAGTTCTTC. Its protein product is CASSPLGTSGYNEQFF.